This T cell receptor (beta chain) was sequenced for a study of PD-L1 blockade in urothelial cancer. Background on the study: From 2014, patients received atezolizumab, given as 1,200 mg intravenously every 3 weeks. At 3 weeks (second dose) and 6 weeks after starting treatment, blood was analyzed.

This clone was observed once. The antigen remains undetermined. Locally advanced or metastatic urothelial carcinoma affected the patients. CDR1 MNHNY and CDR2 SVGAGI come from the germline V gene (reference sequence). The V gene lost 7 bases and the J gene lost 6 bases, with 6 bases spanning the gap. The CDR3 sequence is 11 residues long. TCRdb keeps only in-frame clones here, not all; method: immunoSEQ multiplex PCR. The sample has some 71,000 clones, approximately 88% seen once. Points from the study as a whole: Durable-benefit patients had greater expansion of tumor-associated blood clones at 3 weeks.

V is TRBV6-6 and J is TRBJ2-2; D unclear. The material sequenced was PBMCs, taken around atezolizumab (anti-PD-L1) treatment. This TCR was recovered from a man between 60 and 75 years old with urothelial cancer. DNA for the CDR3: TGTGCCAGCACTGCGGCCGGGGAGCTGTTTTTT. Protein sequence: CASTAAGELFF.